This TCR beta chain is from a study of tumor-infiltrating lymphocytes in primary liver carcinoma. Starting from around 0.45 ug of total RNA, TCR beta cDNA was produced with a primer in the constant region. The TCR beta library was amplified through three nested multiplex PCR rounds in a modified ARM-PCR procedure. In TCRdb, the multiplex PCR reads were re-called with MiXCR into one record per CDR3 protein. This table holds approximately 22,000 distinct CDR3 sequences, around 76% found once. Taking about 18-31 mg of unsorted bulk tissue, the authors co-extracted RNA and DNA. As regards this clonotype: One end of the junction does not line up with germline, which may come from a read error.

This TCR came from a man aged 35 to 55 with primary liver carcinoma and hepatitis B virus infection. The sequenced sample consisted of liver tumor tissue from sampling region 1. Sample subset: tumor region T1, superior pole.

This CDR3 reads CASSQEYEQGLWTEASF. In nucleotides, the CDR3 is TGTGCCAGCAGCCAAGAGTACGAACAAGGTTTATGGACTGAAGCTTCCTTT. The chain links TRBV4-2 to TRBJ1-1; unclear D gene. This CDR3 spans 17 amino acids. Germline V CDR1 and CDR2: LGHNA, YNFKEQ.